These T cell receptor beta chains were read from a single sample in a study of blood T cells in healthy people across ages. TCRdb processed the 5' RACE reads anew with MiXCR; each CDR3 protein has one entry. The data show roughly 800,000 distinct CDR3 sequences, 35% to 40% seen once. The specimen was blood. These TCRs come from a man aged 18 to 29 in good health. Both conserved end residues are part of each CDR3. The D gene is left open where the match is weak. Size values are once, few and many counts, or a class for expanded clones, and some rows have none.

TRBJ2-7,TRBV5-1,16,TRBD2,-,CASSAQAGGPSNEQYF,TGCGCCAGCAGCGCCCAAGCGGGGGGGCCCTCAAATGAGCAGTACTTC
TRBJ2-7,TRBV29-1,14,TRBD1,-,CSVETGTGAYEQYF,TGCAGCGTTGAGACCGGGACAGGAGCCTACGAGCAGTACTTC
TRBJ2-1,TRBV7-2,15,TRBD1,-,CASTPRDRGYNEQFF,TGTGCCAGCACCCCCCGGGACAGAGGCTACAATGAGCAGTTCTTC
TRBJ2-1,TRBV12-3/TRBV12-4,16,TRBD2,few,CASSPSGGGAVGEQFF,TGTGCCAGCAGCCCCTCGGGCGGGGGGGCTGTTGGTGAGCAGTTCTTC
TRBJ1-2,TRBV20-1,13,-,-,CSASTGTLVGYTF,TGCAGTGCTAGTACCGGGACCCTGGTGGGCTACACCTTC
TRBJ1-5,TRBV4-2,15,-,few,CASSQEQARDQPQHF,TGTGCCAGCAGCCAAGAGCAAGCCCGTGATCAGCCCCAGCATTTT
TRBJ2-5,TRBV20-1,13,-,-,CSARANPVGTQYF,TGCAGTGCCAGGGCGAACCCTGTTGGGACCCAGTACTTC
TRBJ2-3,TRBV5-6,15,TRBD1,many,CASSSRDRGTDTQYF,TGTGCCAGCAGTTCCCGGGACAGGGGCACAGATACGCAGTATTTT
TRBJ2-3,TRBV12-3/TRBV12-4,15,TRBD1,few,CASSFGDRRTDTQYF,TGTGCCAGCAGCTTTGGGGACAGGCGCACAGATACGCAGTATTTT
TRBJ1-6,TRBV14,17,-,few,CASSPGGSIAYNSPLHF,TGTGCCAGCAGCCCTGGGGGGTCGATCGCCTATAATTCACCCCTCCACTTT
TRBJ2-7,TRBV20-1,13,TRBD1,-,CSAMTGIDVEQYF,TGCAGTGCTATGACAGGGATCGATGTCGAGCAGTACTTC
TRBJ1-6,TRBV5-1,15,-,-,CASSFKGLGNSPLHF,TGCGCCAGCAGCTTTAAGGGTTTAGGGAATTCACCCCTCCACTTT
TRBJ2-3,TRBV6-6,16,TRBD1,few,CASRGQGERGTDTQYF,TGTGCCAGCAGAGGACAGGGGGAAAGGGGGACAGATACGCAGTATTTT
TRBJ2-5,TRBV7-2,17,TRBD2,many,CASSLVGSGGIQETQYF,TGTGCCAGCAGCTTAGTCGGGAGCGGGGGGATCCAAGAGACCCAGTACTTC